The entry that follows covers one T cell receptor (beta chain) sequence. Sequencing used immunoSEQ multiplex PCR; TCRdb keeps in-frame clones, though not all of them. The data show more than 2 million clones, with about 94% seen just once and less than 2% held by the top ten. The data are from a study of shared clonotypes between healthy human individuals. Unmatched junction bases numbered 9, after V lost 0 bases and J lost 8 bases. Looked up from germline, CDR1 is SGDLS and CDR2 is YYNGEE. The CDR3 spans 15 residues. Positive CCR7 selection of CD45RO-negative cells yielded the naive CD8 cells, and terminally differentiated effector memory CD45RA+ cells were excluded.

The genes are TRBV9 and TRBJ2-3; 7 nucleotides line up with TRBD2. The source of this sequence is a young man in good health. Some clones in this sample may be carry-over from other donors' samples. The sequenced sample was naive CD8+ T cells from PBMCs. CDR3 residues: CASSVEAGERGTQYF. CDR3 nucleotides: TGTGCCAGCAGCGTAGAGGCGGGGGAGCGGGGTACGCAGTATTTT.